The 25 T cell receptor beta chains below come from one sample, sequenced in a study of T cells after yellow fever vaccination. TCRdb redid the calling of the 5' RACE reads with MiXCR, one entry per CDR3 protein. The table shows 40,000 to 50,000 distinct CDR3 sequences, with under 8% occurring only once. The sample was CD8+ T cells not binding an NS4B(214-222) dextramer, sorted from PBMCs, taken 45 days after the yellow fever booster vaccination. These TCRs come from a young man who received the YFV17D yellow fever vaccine.

A note on this clonotype: This clone may be a read error of a much larger clone one base away. This chain links TRBV29-1 with TRBJ1-6; 8 bases fit TRBD1. V lost 1 base to trimming and J lost 10 bases; unmatched junction nucleotides: 3. From germline, CDR1 is SQVTM and CDR2 ANQGSEA. The CDR3 loop spans 13 amino acids. The CDR3 DNA sequence: TGCAGCGTTGAAGCAGGGGGCGGGTCACCCCTCCACTTT. Amino acid sequence: CSVEAGGGSPLHF.

This clonotype was seen repeatedly, ten times or more. The chain is built from TRBV19 and TRBJ2-3; D is unresolved. The ends were cut back, 7 bases at V and 0 bases at J, with 14 bases in the middle. Germline CDR1 reads LNHDA; CDR2 reads SQIVND (reference sequence). This CDR3 region has 15 residues. The CDR3: CASNPQRTSTDTQYF. The CDR3 DNA reads as TGTGCCAGTAACCCACAGCGTACTAGCACAGATACGCAGTATTTT.

The sample holds many counts of this clonotype. The rearrangement links TRBV11-2 to TRBJ1-2; the match to TRBD1 covers 9 bases. CDR1 is SGHAT and CDR2 is FQNNGV in the germline V gene. CDR3 length: 13 residues. The CDR3 loop reads CAVTGTGSYGYTF. The CDR3 DNA reads as TGTGCAGTAACCGGGACAGGGAGTTATGGCTACACCTTC.

This clonotype came up many times. V gene TRBV29-1 combines with J gene TRBJ2-3; the D is unclear. The V end lost 2 bases, the J end lost 5 bases, and 2 bases lay between the germline ends. CDR3 length: 10 residues. Germline-derived CDR1 and CDR2 are SQVTM and ANQGSEA. Written as DNA, the CDR3 is TGCAGCGTTGAAAAAGATACGCAGTATTTT. It specifies CSVEKDTQYF.

This clonotype was seen repeatedly, ten times or more. This chain's CDR3 is CASSTDSFSNYGYTF. The DNA for the CDR3 is TGTGCCAGCAGTACGGACAGCTTCTCGAACTATGGCTACACCTTC. The chain joins TRBV6-5 to TRBJ1-2; maybe TRBD1 (6 bases). This CDR3 spans 15 amino acids. The germline V gene encodes CDR1 MNHEY and CDR2 SVGAGI. The V gene lost 5 bases and the J gene lost 2 bases, with 15 bases spanning the gap.

The sample holds one count of this clonotype. It may be a read error: a sequence one base away is much more abundant. CDR3 residues: CDSSYSDPDTEAFF. In DNA, the CDR3 is TGTGACAGCAGTTACTCAGATCCCGACACTGAAGCTTTCTTT. The chain is built from TRBV6-5 and TRBJ1-1; D is unclear. The CDR3 runs to 14 residues. Germline CDR1 MNHEY, CDR2 SVGAGI.

This clonotype was seen at least ten times. One end of the junction does not line up with germline, which may come from a read error. The chain couples TRBV6-5 to TRBJ2-1, with D maybe TRBD1 (6 bases). Germline assignment: CDR1 MNHEY and CDR2 SVGAGI. The CDR3 has 14 residues. This CDR3 reads CASTYRSGANEQFF. CDR3 coding DNA: TGTGCCAGCACTTACAGGTCAGGGGCGAATGAGCAGTTCTTC.

This clonotype was seen ten or more times. The CDR3 is CASSLGGEGPYNEQFF. The CDR3 DNA reads TGCGCCAGCAGCTTGGGGGGGGAAGGACCCTACAATGAGCAGTTCTTC. The V and J genes are TRBV5-1 and TRBJ2-1, with a tentative D call TRBD2 (6 bases). V was shortened by 0 bases and J by 2 bases, with 12 bases between the two germline ends. The CDR3 extends over 16 amino acids. The germline V gene encodes CDR1 SGHRS and CDR2 YFSETQ.

Many counts were recorded for this clonotype. The chain links TRBV20-1 to TRBJ2-1; D ambiguous. The CDR3 runs 13 residues. Trimming took off 0 bases at V and 8 bases at J, with 11 bases between the two ends. Per the germline V gene, CDR1 is DFQATT and CDR2 is SNEGSKA (reference sequence). The CDR3 spells CSARDPGSYEQFF. Here the CDR3 DNA reads TGCAGTGCTAGAGATCCTGGAAGCTATGAGCAGTTCTTC.

There are many counts of this clonotype. The chain carries TRBV5-1 and TRBJ2-1; a possible D gene is TRBD1 (6 bases). Germline assignment: CDR1 SGHRS and CDR2 YFSETQ. V lost 4 bases and J 5 bases, leaving 7 bases between the germline ends. This CDR3 has 12 amino acids. The chain's CDR3 is CASSGQHNEQFF. CDR3 DNA sequence: TGCGCCAGCAGCGGACAGCACAATGAGCAGTTCTTC.

This clonotype occurred many times. The CDR3 DNA reads TGTGCCAGCAGTTCAAGTCCGAGCTCCTACAATGAGCAGTTCTTC. As protein: CASSSSPSSYNEQFF. The chain joins TRBV28 to TRBJ2-1, with no clear D. The CDR3 consists of 15 residues. V lost 4 bases, J lost 0 bases, and 10 bases lay in between. The germline V gene encodes CDR1 MDHEN and CDR2 SYDVKM.

This clonotype was observed at least ten times. The chain links TRBV20-1 to TRBJ2-3; 7 bases are a match to TRBD2. The CDR3 runs to 16 residues. Germline lookup yields CDR1 DFQATT and CDR2 SNEGSKA (reference sequence). The ends lost 1 base at V and 5 bases at J; junction bases unmatched: 12. The CDR3 is CSARAREDYTLDTQYF. Written as DNA, the CDR3 is TGCAGTGCTAGAGCCCGGGAGGACTACACCTTAGATACGCAGTATTTT.

This clonotype was counted ten times or more. This chain connects TRBV15 to TRBJ2-5, with TRBD2 identical over 13 bases. In germline, CDR1 is LNHNV, CDR2 YYDKDF (reference sequence). This CDR3 comprises 17 residues. V was pared by 3 bases and J by 5 bases, with 9 bases of the junction left unmatched. The CDR3 bases are TGTGCCACCAGCAGTGGACTAGCGGGAGTAGATATGGAGACCCAGTACTTC. Its protein product is CATSSGLAGVDMETQYF.

This clonotype occurred many times. The chain recombines TRBV20-1 with TRBJ2-1; 7 bases are shared with TRBD2. This CDR3 has 13 amino acids. Germline V gene lookup returns CDR1 DFQATT and CDR2 SNEGSKA (reference sequence). This CDR3 is CSAWGLNYNEQFF. CDR3 nucleotides: TGCAGCGCTTGGGGACTAAATTACAATGAGCAGTTCTTC.

This clonotype has at least ten counts. J is TRBJ1-1 and V is TRBV15; D may be TRBD1 (5 bases). The CDR3 length is 9 residues. Germline-derived CDR1 and CDR2 are LNHNV and YYDKDF (reference sequence). In DNA, the CDR3 is TGTGGGGGCGGTGGTGAAGCTTTCTTT. It translates to CGGGGEAFF.

This clonotype was observed many times. The chain combines TRBV14 with TRBJ2-2; 13 bases are a match to TRBD2. From germline, CDR1 is SGHDN and CDR2 FVKESK. Trimming cost V 7 bases and J 1 base; bases outside gene matches: 6. The CDR3 has 17 amino acids. CDR3: CASNPGTSGVNTGELFF. CDR3 in DNA: TGTGCCAGCAACCCCGGGACTAGCGGGGTGAACACCGGGGAGCTGTTTTTT.

This clonotype was seen ten or more times. V is TRBV20-1 and J is TRBJ2-7, with TRBD1 as a possible D gene (6 bases). Trimming took off 3 bases at V and 1 base at J, with 10 bases between the two ends. This CDR3 region has 13 residues. Germline assignment: CDR1 DFQATT and CDR2 SNEGSKA (reference sequence). The CDR3: CSARDSLSYEQYF. CDR3 in DNA: TGCAGTGCTAGGGACAGCTTATCCTACGAGCAGTACTTC.

This clonotype was found many times. Here the CDR3 DNA reads TGCAGTGCCCTGGACAGGGCATCATTCTACGAGCAGTACTTC. Protein sequence: CSALDRASFYEQYF. The rearrangement joins TRBV20-1 to TRBJ2-7; 8 bases line up with TRBD1. CDR1 is DFQATT and CDR2 is SNEGSKA in the germline V gene (reference sequence). The CDR3 extends over 14 amino acids. Unmatched junction bases numbered 10, after V lost 6 bases and J lost 3 bases.

This clonotype was seen repeatedly, ten times or more. The gene calls are TRBV20-1 and TRBJ2-2, with 9 positions matching TRBD1. Germline V gene sequence: CDR1 DFQATT, CDR2 SNEGSKA (reference sequence). The ends lost 0 bases at V and 3 bases at J; junction bases unmatched: 2. This CDR3 has 15 amino acids. CDR3 residues: CSARETGGYTGELFF. The DNA of the CDR3 is TGCAGTGCTAGAGAGACAGGGGGATACACCGGGGAGCTGTTTTTT.

This clonotype has ten or more counts. The V gene is TRBV7-6, the J gene TRBJ1-1; TRBD1 is a possible D gene (5 bases). The length of the CDR3 is 13 residues. With 5 bases removed from V and 8 bases from J, the gap between germline ends came to 15 bases. Germline V gene sequence: CDR1 SGHVS, CDR2 FNYEAQ. DNA for the CDR3: TGTGCCAGCAGCCCCTCCCCGTGGGGGGAAGCTTTCTTT. This gives the protein CASSPSPWGEAFF.

The V gene is TRBV6-1, the J gene TRBJ2-2, with unresolved D. The CDR3 consists of 16 residues. V was shortened by 7 bases and J by 1 base, with 16 bases between the two germline ends. CDR1 and CDR2 (germline): MNHNS, SASEGT. CDR3 residues: CASIPQGYLNTGELFF. CDR3 in DNA: TGTGCCAGCATCCCTCAAGGCTACCTGAACACCGGGGAGCTGTTTTTT.

Many counts were recorded for this clonotype. This chain joins TRBV30 and TRBJ2-7; D unclear. V was cut by 2 bases and J by 3 bases, with 5 bases left in between. The V gene's germline CDR1 is GTSNPN and CDR2 SVGIG (reference sequence). The length of the CDR3 is 11 residues. The CDR3: CAWSPGYEQYF. The CDR3 nucleotides are TGTGCCTGGAGTCCCGGCTACGAGCAGTACTTC.

This clonotype was picked up many times. The CDR3 bases are TGCAGTGTGACCCCTAGCGTAGATACGCAGTATTTT. It encodes CSVTPSVDTQYF. This chain uses TRBV20-1 with TRBJ2-3; the D gene is possibly TRBD2 (6 bases). Germline assignment: CDR1 DFQATT and CDR2 SNEGSKA (reference sequence). V lost 7 bases and J 5 bases, leaving 13 bases between the germline ends. CDR3 length: 12 amino acids.

The sample holds a few counts of this clonotype. The chain links TRBV25-1 to TRBJ1-4, with TRBD1 as a possible D gene (5 bases). The CDR3 extends over 15 amino acids. V lost 3 bases and J lost 7, with 15 bases in between. Germline V CDR1 and CDR2: MGHDK, SYGVNS. In nucleotides, the CDR3 is TGTGCCAGCAGTGACCGGGGCTTTCGGGCTGAAAAACTGTTTTTT. Its protein product is CASSDRGFRAEKLFF. The entire variable domain, with the rest obtained from reference TRBV25-1 and TRBJ1-4, is as follows: EADIYQTPRYLVIGTGKKITLECSQTMGHDKMYWYQQDPGMELHLIHYSYGVNSTEKGDLSSESTVSRIRTEHFPLTLESARPSHTSQYLCASSDRGFRAEKLFFGSGTQLSVL.

This clonotype was counted a few times. The chain carries TRBV10-3 and TRBJ2-1; 13 bases are shared with TRBD2. The V gene's germline CDR1 is ENHRY and CDR2 SYGVKD. CDR3 length equals 17 residues. Germline trimming cut 10 bases from V and 1 base from J; bases unmatched to any gene: 10. Here the CDR3 reads CATMVGLAGRSYNEQFF. CDR3 sequence (DNA): TGTGCCACTATGGTGGGACTAGCGGGAAGATCCTACAATGAGCAGTTCTTC.